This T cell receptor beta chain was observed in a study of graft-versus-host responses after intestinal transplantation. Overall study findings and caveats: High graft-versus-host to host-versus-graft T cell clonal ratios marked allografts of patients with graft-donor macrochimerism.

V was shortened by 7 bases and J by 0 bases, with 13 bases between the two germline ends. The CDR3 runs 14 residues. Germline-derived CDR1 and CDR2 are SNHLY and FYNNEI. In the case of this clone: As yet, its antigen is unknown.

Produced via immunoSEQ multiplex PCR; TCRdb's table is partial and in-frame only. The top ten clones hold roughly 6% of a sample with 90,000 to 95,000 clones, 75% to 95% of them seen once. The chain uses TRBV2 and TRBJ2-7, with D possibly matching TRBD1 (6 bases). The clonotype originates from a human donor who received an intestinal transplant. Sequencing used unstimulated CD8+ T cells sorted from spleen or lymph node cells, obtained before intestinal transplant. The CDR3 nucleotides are TGTGCCAGCACGCCCGGGACACGCTCCTACGAGCAGTACTTC. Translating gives CASTPGTRSYEQYF.